This T cell receptor (beta chain) was identified during a study of T-cell reconstitution after alpha-beta-depleted transplantation in children. This clonotype was observed many times. Per the germline V gene, CDR1 is GTSNPN and CDR2 is SVGIG (reference sequence). The CDR3 totals 15 residues. Losses at the gene ends were 3 bases for V and 7 bases for J; bases not matched to a gene: 10. TCRbeta library construction was performed incorporating unique molecular identifiers. TCRdb analysed the PCR reads with MiXCR anew, one entry per CDR3 protein. The table includes over 150,000 distinct CDR3 sequences, 6.5% to 7.5% detected once.

This TCR derives from a human donor who donated a stem cell graft to a child with Wiskott-Aldrich syndrome. The material sequenced was PBMCs from the stem cell graft donor, taken from the stem cell graft. The gene calls are TRBV30 and TRBJ1-5; 9 positions agree with TRBD1. CDR3 DNA sequence: TGTGCCTGGAGCCAAGAACAGGGGGCGAGACAGCCCCAGCATTTT. Protein sequence: CAWSQEQGARQPQHF.